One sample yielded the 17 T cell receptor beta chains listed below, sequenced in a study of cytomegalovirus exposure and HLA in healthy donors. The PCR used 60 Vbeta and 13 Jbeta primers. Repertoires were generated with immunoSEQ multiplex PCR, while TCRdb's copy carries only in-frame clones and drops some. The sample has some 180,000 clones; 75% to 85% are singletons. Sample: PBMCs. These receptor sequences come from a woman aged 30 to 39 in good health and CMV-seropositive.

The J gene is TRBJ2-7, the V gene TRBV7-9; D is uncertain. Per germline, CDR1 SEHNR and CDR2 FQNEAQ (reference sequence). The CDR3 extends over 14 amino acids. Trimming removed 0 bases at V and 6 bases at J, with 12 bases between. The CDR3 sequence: CASSLAGQFSEQYF. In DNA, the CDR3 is TGTGCCAGCAGCTTAGCTGGGCAGTTCTCCGAGCAGTACTTC.

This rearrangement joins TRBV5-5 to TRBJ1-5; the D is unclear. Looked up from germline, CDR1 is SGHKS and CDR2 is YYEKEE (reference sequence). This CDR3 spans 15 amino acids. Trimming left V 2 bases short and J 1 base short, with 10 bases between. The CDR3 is CASSFGGLSNQPQHF. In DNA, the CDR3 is TGTGCCAGCAGCTTTGGAGGGTTAAGCAATCAGCCCCAGCATTTT.

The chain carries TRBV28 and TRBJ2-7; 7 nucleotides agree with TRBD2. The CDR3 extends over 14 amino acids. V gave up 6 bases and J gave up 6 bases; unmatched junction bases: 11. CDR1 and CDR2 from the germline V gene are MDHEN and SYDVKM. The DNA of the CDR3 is TGTGCCAGCAGGAGCCGAGGGTCGGGGGGCGAGCAGTACTTC. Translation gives CASRSRGSGGEQYF.

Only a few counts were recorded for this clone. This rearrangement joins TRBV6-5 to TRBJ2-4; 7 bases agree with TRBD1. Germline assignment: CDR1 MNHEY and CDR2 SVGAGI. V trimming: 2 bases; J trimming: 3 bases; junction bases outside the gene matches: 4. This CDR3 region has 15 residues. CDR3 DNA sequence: TGTGCCAGCAGTTACGAGGGGGCCGGCAAAAACATTCAGTACTTC. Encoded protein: CASSYEGAGKNIQYF.

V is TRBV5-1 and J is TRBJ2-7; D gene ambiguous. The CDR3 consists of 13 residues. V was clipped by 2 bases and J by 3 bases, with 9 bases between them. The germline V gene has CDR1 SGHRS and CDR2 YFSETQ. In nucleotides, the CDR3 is TGCGCCAGCAGCTTTAGCAGAAACTACGAGCAGTACTTC. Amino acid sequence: CASSFSRNYEQYF.

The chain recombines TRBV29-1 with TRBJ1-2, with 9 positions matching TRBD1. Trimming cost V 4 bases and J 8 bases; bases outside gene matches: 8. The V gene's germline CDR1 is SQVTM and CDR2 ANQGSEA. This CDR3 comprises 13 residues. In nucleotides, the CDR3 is TGCAGCGTTGCTAGGACAGGGGATTTGGGCTACACCTTC. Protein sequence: CSVARTGDLGYTF.

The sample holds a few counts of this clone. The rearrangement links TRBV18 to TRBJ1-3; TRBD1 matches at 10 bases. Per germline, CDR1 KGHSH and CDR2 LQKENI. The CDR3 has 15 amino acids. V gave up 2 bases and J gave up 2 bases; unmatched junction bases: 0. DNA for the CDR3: TGTGCCAGCTCACCAGGACAGGGGGCTGGAAACACCATATATTTT. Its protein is CASSPGQGAGNTIYF.

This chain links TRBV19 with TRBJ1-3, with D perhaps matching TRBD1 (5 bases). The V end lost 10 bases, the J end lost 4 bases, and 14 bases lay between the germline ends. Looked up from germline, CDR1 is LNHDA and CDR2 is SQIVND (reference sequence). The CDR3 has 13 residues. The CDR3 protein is CATSSGIGNTIYF. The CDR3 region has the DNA TGTGCCACATCGTCAGGGATCGGAAACACCATATATTTT.

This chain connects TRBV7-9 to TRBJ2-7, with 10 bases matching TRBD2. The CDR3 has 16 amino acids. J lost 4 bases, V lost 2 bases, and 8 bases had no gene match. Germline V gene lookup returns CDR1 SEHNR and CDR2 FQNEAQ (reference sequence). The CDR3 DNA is TGTGCCAGCAGCTTATCCCCTAGCGGGGGCCCTTACGAGCAGTACTTC. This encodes CASSLSPSGGPYEQYF.

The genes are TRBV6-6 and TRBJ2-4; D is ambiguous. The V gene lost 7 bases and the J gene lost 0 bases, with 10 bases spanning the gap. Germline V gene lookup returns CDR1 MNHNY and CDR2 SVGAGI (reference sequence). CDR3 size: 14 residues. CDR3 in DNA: TGTGCCAGCAACCCAGGCCTAGCCAAAAACATTCAGTACTTC. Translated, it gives CASNPGLAKNIQYF.

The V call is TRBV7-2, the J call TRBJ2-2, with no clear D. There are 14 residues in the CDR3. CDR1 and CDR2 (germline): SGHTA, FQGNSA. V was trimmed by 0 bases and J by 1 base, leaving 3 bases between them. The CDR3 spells CASSLAVNTGELFF. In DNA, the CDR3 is TGTGCCAGCAGCTTAGCCGTGAACACCGGGGAGCTGTTTTTT. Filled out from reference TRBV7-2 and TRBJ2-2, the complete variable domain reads GAGVSQSPSNKVTEKGKDVELRCDPISGHTALYWYRQSLGQGLEFLIYFQGNSAPDKSGLPSDRFSAERTGGSVSTLTIQRTQQEDSAVYLCASSLAVNTGELFFGEGSRLTVL.

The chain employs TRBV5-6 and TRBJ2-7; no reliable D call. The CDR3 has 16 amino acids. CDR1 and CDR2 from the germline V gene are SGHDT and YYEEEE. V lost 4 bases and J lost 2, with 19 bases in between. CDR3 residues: CASSRRIVIPAYEQYF. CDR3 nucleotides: TGTGCCAGCAGCCGTCGAATTGTCATCCCAGCCTACGAGCAGTACTTC.

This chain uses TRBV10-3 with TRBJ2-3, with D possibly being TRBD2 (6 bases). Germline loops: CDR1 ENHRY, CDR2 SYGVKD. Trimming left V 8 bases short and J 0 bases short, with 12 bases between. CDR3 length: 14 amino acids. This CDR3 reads CAIAGSGSTDTQYF. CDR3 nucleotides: TGTGCCATCGCGGGTAGCGGCAGCACAGATACGCAGTATTTT.

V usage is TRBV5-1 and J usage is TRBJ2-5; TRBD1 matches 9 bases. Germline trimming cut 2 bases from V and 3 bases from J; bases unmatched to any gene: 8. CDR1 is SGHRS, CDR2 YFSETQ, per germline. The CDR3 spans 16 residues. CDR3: CASSLGGGQGEETQYF. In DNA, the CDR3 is TGCGCCAGCAGCTTAGGTGGGGGACAGGGCGAAGAGACCCAGTACTTC.

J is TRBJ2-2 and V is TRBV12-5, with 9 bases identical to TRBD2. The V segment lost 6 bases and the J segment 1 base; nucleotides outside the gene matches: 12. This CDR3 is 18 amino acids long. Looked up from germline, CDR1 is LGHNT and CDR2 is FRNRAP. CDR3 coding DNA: TGTGCTAGTGGGTTCGGGCGGGGGGGGGCGATGAACACCGGGGAGCTGTTTTTT. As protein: CASGFGRGGAMNTGELFF.

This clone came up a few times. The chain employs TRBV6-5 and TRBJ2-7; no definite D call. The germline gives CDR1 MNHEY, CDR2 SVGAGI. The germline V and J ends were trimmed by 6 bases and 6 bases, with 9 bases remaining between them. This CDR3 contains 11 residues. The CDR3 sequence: CASRKGAEQYF. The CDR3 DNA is TGTGCCAGCAGAAAAGGAGCCGAGCAGTACTTC.

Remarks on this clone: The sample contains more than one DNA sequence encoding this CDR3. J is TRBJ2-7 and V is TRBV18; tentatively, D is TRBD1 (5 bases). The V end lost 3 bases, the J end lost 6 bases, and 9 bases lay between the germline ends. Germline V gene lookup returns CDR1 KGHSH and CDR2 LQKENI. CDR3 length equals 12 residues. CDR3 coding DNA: TGTGCCAGCTCACCGCAGGGAATCGAGCAGTACTTC. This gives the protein CASSPQGIEQYF.